This T cell receptor (beta chain) was retrieved from a study of cytomegalovirus exposure and HLA in healthy donors. Researchers ran the PCR with 60 Vbeta and 13 Jbeta primers. Clones were read by immunoSEQ multiplex PCR, and TCRdb kept only the in-frame ones, dropping some. The table for this sample gives 200,000 to 250,000 clones. Germline V gives CDR1 SEHNR, CDR2 FQNEAQ (reference sequence). V lost 1 base and J lost 2, with 8 bases in between. The CDR3 covers 14 residues. Comments on this clone: This CDR3 is also generated by other DNA sequences in the sample.

This chain uses TRBV7-9 with TRBJ1-2; D might be TRBD1 (6 bases). Sample: PBMCs. The TCR sequence derives from a girl aged 2-10 years in good health and CMV-seropositive. In DNA, the CDR3 is TGTGCCAGCAGCTTAGAGGGGGTGAACTATGGCTACACCTTC. It encodes CASSLEGVNYGYTF.